One T cell receptor (beta chain) is described in this entry. Its target is unknown. These data originate in a study of T-cell memory formation after mild COVID-19. TCRdb used MiXCR to reprocess the 5' RACE reads, holding one entry per CDR3 protein. The data show 100,000 to 140,000 distinct CDR3 sequences, around an eighth seen once. Study-level results: Detection of some responders pre-infection suggested pre-existing cross-reactive memory T cells participated.

Trimming took off 6 bases at V and 8 bases at J, with 11 bases between the two ends. The CDR3 totals 13 residues. Germline V CDR1 and CDR2: SEHNR, FQNEAQ (reference sequence). The specimen was PBMCs or a T cell subset sorted from them (not recorded which). The chain uses TRBV7-9 and TRBJ1-6; D is perhaps TRBD1 (5 bases). The source is a man aged 18 to 29 who had mild COVID-19 (a few samples of this study predate the infection). Cell type and time point are not known. The CDR3 DNA reads as TGTGCCAGCAGGGACAAGGTCGATTCACCCCTCCACTTT. Protein: CASRDKVDSPLHF.